The rows below give T cell receptor beta chains drawn from one sample of a study of T cell responses to AZD1222 COVID-19 vaccine. Generated by immunoSEQ multiplex PCR, the TCRdb table keeps only in-frame clones and is missing some. The sample lists around 100,000 clones, around 89% occurring once. The sample in question was peripheral blood, obtained on day 0 of AZD1222 vaccination. The source of these receptors is an adult in good health. Both conserved end residues are part of each CDR3. The D gene is left open where the match is weak. The size entry is marked missing in some rows and otherwise reads once, few, many or a size class.

TRBV11-2	NA	14	TRBJ1-2	NA	TGTGCCAGCAGCGTAGCAGGGGCGAACTATGGCTACACCTTC	CASSVAGANYGYTF
TRBV10-2	NA	16	TRBJ2-7	NA	TGCGCCAGCAGGGGGACTAGGGGGCCTACAGCCTACGAGCAGTACTTC	CASRGTRGPTAYEQYF
TRBV2	NA	15	TRBJ1-2	NA	TGTGCCAGCAGTGATGAACTGGCAGGTGGCTATGGCTACACCTTC	CASSDELAGGYGYTF
TRBV7-9	NA	15	TRBJ2-7	NA	TGTGCCAGCAGCGCCTCGACTGGGGGATCCTACGAGCAGTACTTC	CASSASTGGSYEQYF
TRBV27	NA	18	TRBJ2-6	TRBD1	TGTGCCAGCACTCTGAACTGGGACAGATCCTCTGGGGCCAACGTCCTGACTTTC	CASTLNWDRSSGANVLTF
TRBV6-5	NA	15	TRBJ1-2	NA	TGTGCCAGTTCCCGCCAACGGGACTCAACCTATGGCTACACCTTC	CASSRQRDSTYGYTF
TRBV5-4	NA	16	TRBJ1-1	NA	TGTTCGTCCCACCCTAGGGAGAGAATCATGAACACTGAAGCTTTCTTT	CSSHPRERIMNTEAFF
TRBV5-1	NA	15	TRBJ1-6	TRBD1	TGCGCCAGCAGCTTTGGGACAGGGGGCTTATCACCCCTCCACTTT	CASSFGTGGLSPLHF
TRBV9	NA	15	TRBJ2-2	NA	TGTGCCAGCAGCGTATTTGCAGGGGGGACCGGGGAGCTGTTTTTT	CASSVFAGGTGELFF
TRBV7-6	NA	15	TRBJ1-1	NA	TGTGCCAGCAGCTTAGGGAGGCCGGGAAGCACTGAAGCTTTCTTT	CASSLGRPGSTEAFF
TRBV29-1	once	14	TRBJ2-5	NA	TGCAGCGTTGAAGATCTTCTGGGCTCGGAGACCCAGTACTTC	CSVEDLLGSETQYF
TRBV7-9	NA	18	TRBJ1-2	NA	TGTGCCAGCAGCGACAGCGCCCGGACCCCCCATACGCACTATGGCTACACCTTC	CASSDSARTPHTHYGYTF
TRBV18	NA	14	TRBJ1-2	TRBD1	TGTGCCAGCTCACCCCTCGACAGGGCGTATGGCTACACCTTC	CASSPLDRAYGYTF
TRBV10-1	NA	13	TRBJ1-1	NA	TGCGCCAGCATGGACAATATGAACACTGAAGCTTTCTTT	CASMDNMNTEAFF
TRBV5-4	NA	15	TRBJ2-1	NA	TGTGCCAGCAGCTTGGTGGACTATGATTACAATGAGCAGTTCTTC	CASSLVDYDYNEQFF
TRBV5-8	NA	16	TRBJ1-4	TRBD1	TGTGCCAGCAGCCCTGGACAGGGCCCAACTAATGAAAAACTGTTTTTT	CASSPGQGPTNEKLFF
TRBV5-1	NA	15	TRBJ1-5	NA	TGCGCCAGCAGCCCGGAGGGGGTTAGCAATCAGCCCCAGCATTTT	CASSPEGVSNQPQHF
TRBV27	NA	15	TRBJ1-1	NA	TGTGCCAGCAGTCCCCGTAGTCCTGTAAGCACTGAAGCTTTCTTT	CASSPRSPVSTEAFF
TRBV29-1	NA	15	TRBJ1-5	TRBD1	TGCAGCGTTGAGTTTGGGGACAGCCCCCAGGGGGTCCAGCATTTT	CSVEFGDSPQGVQHF
TRBV6-1	NA	16	TRBJ2-7	NA	TGTGCCAGCAGTGCCATTCCCTGGGACACGACCTACGAGCAGTACTTC	CASSAIPWDTTYEQYF
TRBV6-1	once	15	TRBJ2-5	NA	TGTGCCAGCAGTGACCCCCTGCGCGGGGAAGAGACCCAGTACTTC	CASSDPLRGEETQYF
TRBV9	NA	14	TRBJ2-7	TRBD1	TGTGCCAGCAGCGTAGGGGGACAGCCCTACGAGCAGTACTTC	CASSVGGQPYEQYF
TRBV3-1/TRBV3-2	NA	15	TRBJ1-5	NA	TGTGCCAGCAGCCAAGGTCCGCAGAACAATCAGCCCCAGCATTTT	CASSQGPQNNQPQHF
TRBV5-1	NA	14	TRBJ1-3	NA	TGCGCCAGCAGCTTGGAAATCTCTGGAAACACCATATATTTT	CASSLEISGNTIYF
TRBV18	NA	14	TRBJ1-2	TRBD1	TGTGCCAGCTCACCGATGGACAGGGGACTTGGCTACACCTTC	CASSPMDRGLGYTF
TRBV5-5	NA	15	TRBJ2-7	NA	TGTGCCAGCAGCTTGTTTATGACAGGCCGCTACGAGCAGTACTTC	CASSLFMTGRYEQYF
TRBV5-1	NA	16	TRBJ1-1	NA	TGCGCCAGCAGCATTATTCCCGAGGGCCGCAACACTGAAGCTTTCTTT	CASSIIPEGRNTEAFF
TRBV2	NA	13	TRBJ1-5	NA	TGTGCCAGCAGGGAAAATAGCAATCAGCCCCAGCATTTT	CASRENSNQPQHF
TRBV7-3	once	15	TRBJ2-1	TRBD2	TGTGCCAGCAGCTCCGCCGGGACTAGTGTTAATGAGCAGTTCTTC	CASSSAGTSVNEQFF
TRBV10-3	NA	17	TRBJ2-3	TRBD1	TGTGCCATCAGTGAGTCGGCCAGGGGGCGCCGGACAGATACGCAGTATTTT	CAISESARGRRTDTQYF
TRBV7-9	few	16	TRBJ1-4	NA	TGTGCCAGCAGCTTAGGGAGAGGGGCCGCTAATGAAAAACTGTTTTTT	CASSLGRGAANEKLFF
TRBV5-1	NA	14	TRBJ1-2	NA	TGCGCCAGCAGCTTGTACACGAATAACTATGGCTACACCTTC	CASSLYTNNYGYTF
TRBV30	NA	13	TRBJ2-1	TRBD2	TGTGCCTGGAGCGGGGGGGGTAGTAATGAGCAGTTCTTC	CAWSGGGSNEQFF